This T cell receptor (beta chain) was captured by sequencing in a study of T cells expressing NK-cell markers. Points from the study as a whole: Of the CD8+ T cell pool in 6 or 7 donors, about 1.0-7.5% was accounted for by dominant NKG2C+ clonotypes. Where a handful of donors were concerned, these clonotypes also led the CD3+CD56-NKG2C+ fraction. Specificity for HCMV among expanded NKG2C+ T cell clones was not established.

UMIs were included in TCR beta cDNA generated by 5'RACE template switching. From its re-call of the 5' RACE reads, TCRdb lists each CDR3 protein once, without DNA. The sample has around 380,000 distinct CDR3 sequences, and its top ten clones hold around a tenth. The CDR3 totals 15 residues. The germline V gene has CDR1 MNHNS and CDR2 SASEGT. Turning to this clonotype: The antigen is undetermined.

The chain employs TRBV6-1 and TRBJ1-5; TCRdb names TRBD1, which stays unverified in the absence of DNA. The source material was blood T cells: a sorted CD56 or NKG2C T cell subset, CD4+ or CD8+ T cells, or bulk PBMC T cells (not recorded which). The sequence was obtained from a woman aged 45-65 years in good health. The CDR3: CASSEGGESNQPQHF.